The 27 T cell receptor beta chains below come from one sample, sequenced in a study of T cell clonotyping in hematopoietic cell transplantation. Sequencing used immunoSEQ multiplex PCR; TCRdb keeps in-frame clones, though not all of them. This sample has 9,500 to 11,000 clones, with over 70% found just once. Sequenced material: PBMCs, taken 30 days after allogeneic stem cell transplant. Source of these receptors: a female patient between 40 and 50 years old who had an allogeneic stem cell transplant from a related donor, so T cells may come from the graft donor. Some clones in this sample may be carry-over from other donors' samples.

The rearrangement joins TRBV7-9 to TRBJ2-1; 12 positions agree with TRBD2. Germline V CDR1 and CDR2: SEHNR, FQNEAQ (reference sequence). The J segment lost 10 bases and the V segment lost 5 bases, leaving 9 bases of the junction unmatched. CDR3 length equals 15 residues. CDR3 coding DNA: TGTGCCAGCAGCCTCCTAGCGGGAGGGCGTGGCGAGCAGTTCTTC. Its protein product is CASSLLAGGRGEQFF.

V is TRBV11-3 and J is TRBJ1-1; D call uncertain. The CDR3 is made up of 12 amino acids. Deletions cut 5 bases from V and 0 bases from J, with 4 bases between. Germline assignment: CDR1 SGHNT and CDR2 YENEEA. The CDR3 DNA is TGTGCCAGCAGCCCCTTGAACACTGAAGCTTTCTTT. Translation: CASSPLNTEAFF.

J is TRBJ2-7 and V is TRBV19; 7 bases agree with TRBD1. The CDR3 length is 14 residues. Losses at the gene ends were 3 bases for V and 6 bases for J; bases not matched to a gene: 8. Per the germline V gene, CDR1 is LNHDA and CDR2 is SQIVND (reference sequence). DNA for the CDR3: TGTGCCAGTAGTATGACAGGGTTTCTCTCCGAGCAGTACTTC. The encoded protein is CASSMTGFLSEQYF. The entire variable domain, with the rest obtained from reference TRBV19 and TRBJ2-7, is as follows: DGGITQSPKYLFRKEGQNVTLSCEQNLNHDAMYWYRQDPGQGLRLIYYSQIVNDFQKGDIAEGYSVSREKKESFPLTVTSAQKNPTAFYLCASSMTGFLSEQYFGPGTRLTVT.

CDR3 region: CASIPDRGGNTIYF. CDR3 coding DNA: TGTGCCAGCATCCCGGACAGGGGTGGAAACACCATATATTTT. The gene calls are TRBV7-2 and TRBJ1-3; the match to TRBD1 covers 9 bases. Germline CDR1 reads SGHTA; CDR2 reads FQGNSA. The CDR3 has 14 amino acids. Unmatched junction bases numbered 4, after V lost 7 bases and J lost 3 bases. The full variable domain, with the rest looked up from reference TRBV7-2 and TRBJ1-3, is GAGVSQSPSNKVTEKGKDVELRCDPISGHTALYWYRQSLGQGLEFLIYFQGNSAPDKSGLPSDRFSAERTGGSVSTLTIQRTQQEDSAVYLCASIPDRGGNTIYFGEGSWLTVV.

The chain is built from TRBV30 and TRBJ2-7; no clear D. This CDR3 is built from 12 residues. V lost 8 bases, J lost 3 bases, and 14 bases lay in between. Germline V lookup: CDR1 GTSNPN, CDR2 SVGIG (reference sequence). The CDR3 bases are TGTGCCGGGAAGAAGGGTGACTACGAGCAGTACTTC. Its protein is CAGKKGDYEQYF.

This chain uses TRBV7-7 with TRBJ1-1, with D unclear. The length of the CDR3 is 13 residues. Germline assignment: CDR1 SSHAT and CDR2 FNYEAQ (reference sequence). The V end was cut by 4 bases, the J end by 0 bases, with 6 bases between. The CDR3 is CASSSAMNTEAFF. The CDR3 DNA reads as TGTGCCAGCAGCTCGGCTATGAACACTGAAGCTTTCTTT.

V gene TRBV27 combines with J gene TRBJ2-7; TRBD2 might be the D (6 bases). With 9 bases removed from V and 0 bases from J, the gap between germline ends came to 12 bases. The CDR3 consists of 13 residues. Germline CDR1 is MNHEY and CDR2 is SMNVEV (reference sequence). CDR3 in amino acids: CASGRWSSYEQYF. The CDR3 coding sequence is TGTGCCAGTGGGAGGTGGAGCTCCTACGAGCAGTACTTC.

The gene calls are TRBV10-3 and TRBJ2-7; 8 bases map to TRBD2. The germline gives CDR1 ENHRY, CDR2 SYGVKD. J was trimmed by 4 bases and V by 2 bases; bases with no gene match: 1. This CDR3 region has 13 residues. The chain's CDR3 is CAISEGTSYEQYF. The CDR3 DNA is TGTGCCATCAGTGAGGGGACTAGTTACGAGCAGTACTTC.

The gene calls are TRBV11-3 and TRBJ1-2, with D possibly TRBD1 on 5 matching bases. Trimming took off 5 bases at V and 4 bases at J, with 20 bases between the two ends. Germline lookup yields CDR1 SGHNT and CDR2 YENEEA. The CDR3 consists of 16 residues. The CDR3: CASSPRQGRGSYGYTF. The CDR3 coding sequence is TGTGCCAGCAGCCCTAGGCAGGGAAGGGGATCCTATGGCTACACCTTC.

On this clone: Within the sample, other DNA sequences also encode this same CDR3. DNA of the CDR3: TGTGCCAGCAGCGTAGCTCGGGGAGAGACCCAGTACTTC. It codes for CASSVARGETQYF. The chain combines TRBV9 with TRBJ2-5; TRBD2 might be the D (5 bases). The CDR3 runs to 13 residues. Trimming took 0 bases from V and 4 from J, leaving 7 bases between them. CDR1 SGDLS and CDR2 YYNGEE come from the germline V gene.

This chain connects TRBV2 to TRBJ2-7, with D possibly matching TRBD1 (5 bases). Between the trimmed V and J ends, which lost 8 bases and 3 bases, there was a span of 17 bases. CDR1 SNHLY and CDR2 FYNNEI come from the germline V gene. This CDR3 region has 14 residues. The CDR3 here is CASLPQDNDYEQYF. CDR3 nucleotides: TGTGCCAGCCTACCCCAGGACAATGACTACGAGCAGTACTTC. The whole variable domain, remainder taken from reference TRBV2 and TRBJ2-7, is EPEVTQTPSHQVTQMGQEVILRCVPISNHLYFYWYRQILGQKVEFLVSFYNNEISEKSEIFDDQFSVERPDGSNFTLKIRSTKLEDSAMYFCASLPQDNDYEQYFGPGTRLTVT.

The V and J genes are TRBV29-1 and TRBJ1-5; weak D call: TRBD1 (6 bases). The CDR3 length is 15 residues. Germline V CDR1 and CDR2: SQVTM, ANQGSEA. V lost 7 bases, J lost 1 base, and 17 bases lay in between. The CDR3 DNA reads as TGCAGCGCCCTGACAGGTGGGGGGAGCAATCAGCCCCAGCATTTT. Translation: CSALTGGGSNQPQHF. The variable domain in full, with the rest retrieved from reference TRBV29-1 and TRBJ1-5, is SAVISQKPSRDICQRGTSLTIQCQVDSQVTMMFWYRQQPGQSLTLIATANQGSEATYESGFVIDKFPISRPNLTFSTLTVSNMSPEDSSIYLCSALTGGGSNQPQHFGDGTRLSIL.

The rearrangement links TRBV19 to TRBJ1-5; no reliable D call. This CDR3 spans 12 amino acids. Germline CDR1 and CDR2: LNHDA and SQIVND (reference sequence). With 1 base removed from V and 6 bases from J, the gap between germline ends came to 4 bases. CDR3 nucleotides: TGTGCCAGTAGTATAGGGATTCAGCCCCAGCATTTT. Its protein product is CASSIGIQPQHF.

The chain has TRBV5-4 and TRBJ1-3; TRBD1 might be the D (5 bases). Germline V CDR1 and CDR2: SGHNT, YYREEE (reference sequence). Trimming took off 2 bases at V and 4 bases at J, with 7 bases between the two ends. The length of the CDR3 is 13 residues. The CDR3 nucleotides are TGTGCCAGCAGCTTACCAGGGGGAAACACCATATATTTT. Translation: CASSLPGGNTIYF.

This chain links TRBV19 with TRBJ2-5; D gene ambiguous. CDR1 is LNHDA, CDR2 SQIVND, per germline (reference sequence). The CDR3 has 14 residues. V was cut by 3 bases and J by 0 bases, with 8 bases left in between. The CDR3, as DNA: TGTGCCAGTAGTATCTCGACACACCAAGAGACCCAGTACTTC. Amino acids: CASSISTHQETQYF.

The chain links TRBV19 to TRBJ1-4, with 8 bases lining up with TRBD1. J was trimmed by 8 bases and V by 8 bases; bases with no gene match: 7. The CDR3 is 13 amino acids. Germline CDR1 and CDR2: LNHDA and SQIVND (reference sequence). CDR3 in amino acids: CASLRQGTEKLFF. Here the CDR3 DNA reads TGTGCCAGTCTCCGACAGGGGACGGAAAAACTGTTTTTT.

The J gene is TRBJ1-2, the V gene TRBV2; 9 bases are shared with TRBD1. Unmatched junction bases numbered 6, after V lost 4 bases and J lost 9 bases. This CDR3 is 13 amino acids long. The germline V gene has CDR1 SNHLY and CDR2 FYNNEI. The CDR3 is CASSVLQGASYTF. The CDR3, as DNA: TGTGCCAGCAGTGTTTTACAGGGGGCGAGCTACACCTTC.

The rearrangement links TRBV27 to TRBJ2-5; 12 nucleotides line up with TRBD2. This CDR3 spans 15 amino acids. Unmatched junction bases numbered 3, after V lost 3 bases and J lost 4 bases. From germline, CDR1 is MNHEY and CDR2 SMNVEV (reference sequence). Here the CDR3 reads CASSFLAGGAETQYF. In DNA form, the CDR3 reads TGTGCCAGCAGTTTTCTAGCGGGAGGGGCAGAGACCCAGTACTTC.

The chain uses TRBV7-9 and TRBJ2-7; 11 bases are shared with TRBD2. The CDR3 is 16 amino acids. The germline gives CDR1 SEHNR, CDR2 FQNEAQ (reference sequence). V shed 5 bases and J 6 bases; nucleotides not matched to a gene: 12. DNA for the CDR3: TGTGCCAGCAGCCACCCCTTAGCGGGAGGGTCCCTCGAGCAGTACTTC. It yields the protein CASSHPLAGGSLEQYF.

The V call is TRBV7-8, the J call TRBJ1-3, with 7 bases fitting TRBD1. Germline V gene data show CDR1 as SGHVS and CDR2 as FQNEAQ. The CDR3 contains 15 residues. Germline trimming cut 4 bases from V and 1 base from J; bases unmatched to any gene: 4. The CDR3 DNA reads as TGTGCCAGCAGCTCGGGACAGCCATCTGGAAACACCATATATTTT. Translated, it gives CASSSGQPSGNTIYF. Variable domain in full (rest from reference TRBV7-8 and TRBJ1-3): GAGVSQSPRYKVAKRGQDVALRCDPISGHVSLFWYQQALGQGPEFLTYFQNEAQLDKSGLPSDRFFAERPEGSVSTLKIQRTQQEDSAVYLCASSSGQPSGNTIYFGEGSWLTVV.

The rearrangement links TRBV5-1 to TRBJ2-5, with D perhaps TRBD2 (6 bases). The last part of the DNA fits TRBJ2-7 better; the J call may be wrong. Germline CDR1 reads SGHRS; CDR2 reads YFSETQ. The CDR3 has 13 amino acids. CDR3 coding DNA: TGCGCCAGCAGCTGGGACTCCTCCTACGAGCAGTACTTC. Translated, it gives CASSWDSSYEQYF.

V and J are TRBV7-8 and TRBJ2-2; a weak D match, TRBD2 (6 bases). The CDR3 contains 14 residues. V dropped 1 base and J dropped 5 bases, with 8 bases sitting between them. Germline V gene sequence: CDR1 SGHVS, CDR2 FQNEAQ. CDR3 amino acids: CASSLVGSTGELFF. CDR3 nucleotides: TGTGCCAGCAGCTTAGTCGGGAGTACCGGGGAGCTGTTTTTT.

This clone was seen a handful of times. Written as DNA, the CDR3 is TGTGCCAGCAGCCAAGGGGACAGGGTTAGTGAAAAACTGTTTTTT. Translation gives CASSQGDRVSEKLFF. The chain carries TRBV4-2 and TRBJ1-4, with TRBD1 identical over 9 bases. Looked up from germline, CDR1 is LGHNA and CDR2 is YNFKEQ. This CDR3 contains 15 residues. J gave up 7 bases and V 1 base, and 4 bases lay outside the gene matches.

V gene TRBV5-6 combines with J gene TRBJ2-7; 9 bases are a match to TRBD2. J gave up 2 bases and V 5 bases, and 8 bases lay outside the gene matches. Germline lookup yields CDR1 SGHDT and CDR2 YYEEEE. This CDR3 has 15 amino acids. The CDR3 DNA sequence: TGTGCCAGCAGTCGGAGACTAGCGGTACCCTACGAGCAGTACTTC. This translates into CASSRRLAVPYEQYF.

This chain joins TRBV5-4 and TRBJ2-7; the D gene is possibly TRBD2 (5 bases). The CDR3 has 15 amino acids. V lost 4 bases to trimming and J lost 5 bases, with 19 bases between them. The germline V gene encodes CDR1 SGHNT and CDR2 YYREEE (reference sequence). CDR3 residues: CASSPLSGSPHEQYF. CDR3 in DNA: TGTGCCAGCAGCCCGCTGAGCGGCTCTCCCCACGAGCAGTACTTC.

This clone has just one count. This chain connects TRBV9 to TRBJ2-2; no definite D call. V shed 0 bases and J shed 7 bases, with 7 bases lying between them. Germline lookup yields CDR1 SGDLS and CDR2 YYNGEE. The CDR3 runs to 13 residues. The CDR3 here is CASSVVLGGELFF. The CDR3 bases are TGTGCCAGCAGCGTAGTCCTCGGCGGGGAGCTGTTTTTT.

The chain joins TRBV6-6 to TRBJ2-3; TRBD1 agrees at 8 bases. Per the germline V gene, CDR1 is MNHNY and CDR2 is SVGAGI (reference sequence). There are 14 residues in the CDR3. V gave up 7 bases and J gave up 6 bases; unmatched junction bases: 9. The CDR3 coding sequence is TGTGCCAGCACCGAGGACAGGGCGCGGGATACGCAGTATTTT. Its translation is CASTEDRARDTQYF.